A single sample gave rise to the 25 T cell receptor beta chains below, sequenced in a study of cytomegalovirus exposure and HLA in healthy donors. Profiling relied on immunoSEQ multiplex PCR, and the TCRdb table lists in-frame clones only, not all of them. The repertoire includes 100,000 to 150,000 clones, about 88% of them detected once, and about 1.2% sits in the top ten. Sequencing used PBMCs. The receptors were gathered from a woman aged 18 to 35 in good health and CMV-seronegative.

The J gene is TRBJ1-2, the V gene TRBV5-1, with a weak D call TRBD1 (5 bases). This CDR3 has 15 residues. CDR1 and CDR2 (germline): SGHRS, YFSETQ. V lost 5 bases and J lost 2, with 16 bases in between. The chain's CDR3 is CASRGWQGRNYGYTF. CDR3 nucleotide sequence: TGCGCCAGCAGGGGGTGGCAGGGTCGAAACTATGGCTACACCTTC.

This clone was seen just once. CDR3: CASSLSTGFGNSPLHF. Written as DNA, the CDR3 is TGTGCCAGCAGCCTATCGACAGGGTTTGGTAATTCACCCCTCCACTTT. The rearrangement joins TRBV5-5 to TRBJ1-6; 7 bases are a match to TRBD1. The CDR3 is made up of 16 amino acids. The germline gives CDR1 SGHKS, CDR2 YYEKEE (reference sequence). Trimming took 4 bases from V and 6 from J; bases not matched to a gene: 10.

The genes are TRBV15 and TRBJ2-5; D might be TRBD1 (7 bases). Trimming left V 4 bases short and J 4 bases short, with 16 bases between. CDR3 length: 15 residues. Germline V gives CDR1 LNHNV, CDR2 YYDKDF (reference sequence). The CDR3 DNA follows: TGTGCCACCAGCACACCACTAGCAGGGGGAGAGACCCAGTACTTC. As protein: CATSTPLAGGETQYF.

The gene calls are TRBV6-5 and TRBJ1-1; tentatively, D is TRBD1 (6 bases). CDR1 MNHEY and CDR2 SVGAGI come from the germline V gene. The CDR3 extends over 13 amino acids. Trimming cost V 5 bases and J 5 bases, with 12 bases left between them. The CDR3 DNA sequence: TGTGCCAGCAGTCGATACAGGGATACTGAAGCTTTCTTT. It translates to CASSRYRDTEAFF.

This clone was detected a few times. V and J are TRBV10-1 and TRBJ1-4; D is undetermined. The CDR3 is 14 amino acids. With 0 bases removed from V and 4 bases from J, the gap between germline ends came to 6 bases. The germline V gene has CDR1 WNHNN and CDR2 SYGVQD (reference sequence). The CDR3 region is CASSESASNEKLFF. CDR3 bases: TGCGCCAGCAGTGAGTCAGCAAGTAATGAAAAACTGTTTTTT.

The chain links TRBV28 to TRBJ2-7; 9 bases are shared with TRBD1. The CDR3 has 14 residues. CDR1 and CDR2 (germline): MDHEN, SYDVKM. The V segment lost 3 bases and the J segment 3 bases; nucleotides outside the gene matches: 3. The CDR3 DNA is TGTGCCAGCAGTTTTGGACAGGGGTACTACGAGCAGTACTTC. The encoded protein is CASSFGQGYYEQYF.

This chain uses TRBV19 with TRBJ1-1; maybe TRBD1 (5 bases). V was pared by 10 bases and J by 3 bases, with 21 bases between. Germline CDR1 LNHDA, CDR2 SQIVND (reference sequence). The CDR3 is 15 residues long. CDR3 bases: TGTGCCACTCTAAGGGGTCGAGAAGGAGACACTGAAGCTTTCTTT. Encoded protein: CATLRGREGDTEAFF.

The gene calls are TRBV5-6 and TRBJ2-5; D not certain. There are 16 residues in the CDR3. CDR1 is SGHDT and CDR2 is YYEEEE in the germline V gene. V shed 3 bases and J shed 0 bases, with 15 bases lying between them. The CDR3 nucleotides read TGTGCCAGCAGCTATGAAAGCCAGGCGAACCAAGAGACCCAGTACTTC. It yields the protein CASSYESQANQETQYF.

V is TRBV5-6 and J is TRBJ2-7; 7 bases match TRBD2. The ends lost 6 bases at V and 1 base at J; junction bases unmatched: 4. The CDR3 length is 13 residues. Germline V gene lookup returns CDR1 SGHDT and CDR2 YYEEEE. CDR3 amino acids: CASTLAASYEQYF. The CDR3 DNA reads as TGTGCCAGCACGCTAGCGGCGTCCTACGAGCAGTACTTC.

The genes are TRBV5-1 and TRBJ1-6; possibly TRBD1 for D (5 bases). V gave up 5 bases and J gave up 6 bases, with 9 bases separating them. The germline CDR1 and CDR2 sequences are SGHRS and YFSETQ. This CDR3 comprises 13 residues. CDR3 residues: CASRQDLNSPLHF. The DNA for the CDR3 is TGCGCCAGCAGACAGGACCTTAATTCACCCCTCCACTTT.

This clone has only one observation. The rearrangement links TRBV15 to TRBJ1-5, with D maybe TRBD1 (5 bases). The germline V gene has CDR1 LNHNV and CDR2 YYDKDF (reference sequence). The CDR3 spans 14 residues. V dropped 2 bases and J dropped 3 bases, with 8 bases sitting between them. The CDR3 DNA sequence: TGTGCCACCAGCAGACAGGGCTTCAATCAGCCCCAGCATTTT. Translating gives CATSRQGFNQPQHF.

The gene calls are TRBV5-1 and TRBJ2-1; D unresolved. In germline, CDR1 is SGHRS, CDR2 YFSETQ. The CDR3 contains 14 residues. The V end was cut by 2 bases, the J end by 8 bases, with 14 bases between. This CDR3 reads CASSFYHFADEQFF. DNA for the CDR3: TGCGCCAGCAGCTTTTATCACTTTGCTGATGAGCAGTTCTTC.

The V gene is TRBV7-8, the J gene TRBJ2-2; D possibly corresponds to TRBD2 (6 bases). CDR3 size: 17 residues. The ends were cut back, 3 bases at V and 5 bases at J, with 19 bases in the middle. Per the germline V gene, CDR1 is SGHVS and CDR2 is FQNEAQ. CDR3 in DNA: TGTGCCAGCAGCTTCCCCTCTGAGGGTGGGGGGACCGGGGAGCTGTTTTTT. Amino acids: CASSFPSEGGGTGELFF.

The chain is built from TRBV11-2 and TRBJ1-2; 9 nucleotides match TRBD1. This CDR3 spans 16 amino acids. CDR1 and CDR2 from the germline V gene are SGHAT and FQNNGV. J lost 4 bases, V lost 5 bases, and 11 bases had no gene match. CDR3 coding DNA: TGTGCCAGCAGCCACGGTGACAGGGGGAAGGGCTATGGCTACACCTTC. It is translated as CASSHGDRGKGYGYTF.

The J gene is TRBJ2-7, the V gene TRBV27; D is perhaps TRBD2 (7 bases). The length of the CDR3 is 13 residues. Germline V lookup: CDR1 MNHEY, CDR2 SMNVEV (reference sequence). Trimming shortened V by 6 bases and J by 4 bases, and 13 bases separated the two germline ends. The CDR3 sequence is CASSPGEGYEQYF. The CDR3 nucleotides are TGTGCCAGCAGCCCAGGGGAGGGATACGAGCAGTACTTC.

The chain combines TRBV11-2 with TRBJ2-1; perhaps TRBD2 as D (5 bases). The germline CDR1 and CDR2 sequences are SGHAT and FQNNGV. This CDR3 has 13 amino acids. V was pared by 5 bases and J by 8 bases, with 13 bases between. CDR3 loop: CASSTRARDEQFF. Written as DNA, the CDR3 is TGTGCCAGCAGCACCCGGGCGAGGGATGAGCAGTTCTTC.

The chain is built from TRBV5-1 and TRBJ2-3, with 7 positions matching TRBD1. J was trimmed by 5 bases and V by 4 bases; bases with no gene match: 4. The CDR3 has 13 amino acids. Looked up from germline, CDR1 is SGHRS and CDR2 is YFSETQ. This CDR3 reads CASSKDRVDTQYF. CDR3 nucleotide sequence: TGCGCCAGCAGCAAAGACAGGGTAGATACGCAGTATTTT.

The V gene is TRBV4-1, the J gene TRBJ2-7; D is unclear. The CDR3 consists of 16 residues. The V end lost 0 bases, the J end lost 2 bases, and 14 bases lay between the germline ends. CDR1 is MGHRA and CDR2 is YSYEKL in the germline V gene. The CDR3 coding sequence is TGCGCCAGCAGCCAAGATCTAACGCACCCGACCTACGAGCAGTACTTC. Protein product: CASSQDLTHPTYEQYF.

This chain uses TRBV2 with TRBJ2-3, with no clear D. The V gene lost 7 bases and the J gene lost 2 bases, with 13 bases spanning the gap. The CDR3 sequence is 14 residues long. Germline V gene sequence: CDR1 SNHLY, CDR2 FYNNEI. CDR3 DNA: TGTGCCAGCACGGCGGAGAAACTCACAGATACGCAGTATTTT. Translated, it gives CASTAEKLTDTQYF.

The chain joins TRBV5-1 to TRBJ1-4, with D possibly matching TRBD1 (5 bases). The germline CDR1 and CDR2 sequences are SGHRS and YFSETQ. CDR3 length equals 15 residues. Trimming cost V 0 bases and J 3 bases, with 9 bases left between them. CDR3 nucleotide sequence: TGCGCCAGCAGCTTGGGGCAGGGCGCTAATGAAAAACTGTTTTTT. Translating gives CASSLGQGANEKLFF.

The chain combines TRBV10-3 with TRBJ2-7, with TRBD1 matching 8 bases. This CDR3 spans 13 amino acids. In germline, CDR1 is ENHRY, CDR2 SYGVKD. V lost 8 bases and J lost 5; bases outside the gene matches: 8. The CDR3 coding sequence is TGTGCCATCCAGGACAGGGATTGGCACGAGCAGTACTTC. The encoded protein is CAIQDRDWHEQYF.

The rearrangement links TRBV4-1 to TRBJ2-1, with 16 bases fitting TRBD2. Germline values: CDR1 MGHRA, CDR2 YSYEKL. The CDR3 contains 18 residues. With V trimmed by 3 bases and J by 12 bases, 14 bases remained unmatched. Here the CDR3 reads CASSQYTGTSGGARGQFF. CDR3 bases: TGCGCCAGCAGCCAGTACACCGGGACTAGCGGGGGGGCGAGGGGGCAGTTCTTC.

The CDR3 region has the DNA TGTGCCAGCAGGAACGGGAGGGCAGCTCTTGGAAACACCATATATTTT. This translates into CASRNGRAALGNTIYF. The V gene is TRBV2, the J gene TRBJ1-3, with unresolved D. Trimming took off 6 bases at V and 3 bases at J, with 18 bases between the two ends. Germline-derived CDR1 and CDR2 are SNHLY and FYNNEI. CDR3 size: 16 residues.

This rearrangement joins TRBV5-1 to TRBJ2-3; D might be TRBD2 (6 bases). This CDR3 has 14 residues. V shed 2 bases and J shed 0 bases, with 7 bases lying between them. Per germline, CDR1 SGHRS and CDR2 YFSETQ. CDR3 loop: CASSFGGSTDTQYF. The CDR3 nucleotides read TGCGCCAGCAGCTTCGGGGGAAGCACAGATACGCAGTATTTT.

This clone appeared once. The chain has TRBV6-6 and TRBJ1-4; 8 bases are a match to TRBD1. The length of the CDR3 is 14 residues. Germline V gene sequence: CDR1 MNHNY, CDR2 SVGAGI (reference sequence). V was clipped by 6 bases and J by 6 bases; unmatched bases: 6. CDR3 protein: CASRRQGLDEKLFF. The CDR3 DNA reads TGTGCCAGCAGGCGACAGGGGCTGGATGAAAAACTGTTTTTT.